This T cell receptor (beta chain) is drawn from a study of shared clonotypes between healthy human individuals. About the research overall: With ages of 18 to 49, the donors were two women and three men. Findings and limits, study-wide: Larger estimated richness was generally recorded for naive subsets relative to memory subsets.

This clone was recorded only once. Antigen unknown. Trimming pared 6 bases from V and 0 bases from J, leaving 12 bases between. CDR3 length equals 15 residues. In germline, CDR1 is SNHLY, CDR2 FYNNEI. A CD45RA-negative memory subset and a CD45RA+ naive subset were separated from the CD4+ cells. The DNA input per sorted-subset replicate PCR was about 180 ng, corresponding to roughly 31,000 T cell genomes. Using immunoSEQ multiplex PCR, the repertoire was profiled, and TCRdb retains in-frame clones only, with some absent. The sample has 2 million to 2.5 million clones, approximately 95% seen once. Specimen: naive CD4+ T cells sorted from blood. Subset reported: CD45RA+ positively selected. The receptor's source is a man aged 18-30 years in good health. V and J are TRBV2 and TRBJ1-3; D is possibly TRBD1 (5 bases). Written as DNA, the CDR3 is TGTGCCAGCAGGGAGCAAGGGGCCTCTGGAAACACCATATATTTT. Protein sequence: CASREQGASGNTIYF.